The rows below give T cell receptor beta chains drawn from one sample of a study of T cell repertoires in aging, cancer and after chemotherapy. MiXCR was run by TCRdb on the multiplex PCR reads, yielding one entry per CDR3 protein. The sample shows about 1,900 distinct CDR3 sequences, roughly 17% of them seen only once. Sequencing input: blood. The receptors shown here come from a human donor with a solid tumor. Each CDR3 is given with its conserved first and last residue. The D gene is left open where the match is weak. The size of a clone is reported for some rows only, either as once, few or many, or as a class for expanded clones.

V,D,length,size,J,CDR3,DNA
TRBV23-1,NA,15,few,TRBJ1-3,CASSRAEGPGNTIYF,TGCGCCAGCAGTCGCGCGGAGGGGCCAGGAAACACCATATATTTT
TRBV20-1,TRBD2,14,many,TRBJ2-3,CSALGGDATDTQYF,TGCAGTGCCCTTGGGGGGGACGCCACAGATACGCAGTATTTT
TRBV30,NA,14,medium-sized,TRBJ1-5,CAWNSGTGNQPQHF,TGTGCCTGGAATTCCGGGACGGGGAATCAGCCCCAGCATTTT
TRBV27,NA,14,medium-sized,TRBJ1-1,CASRIGPAQPEAFF,TGTGCCAGCAGGATCGGGCCTGCGCAGCCTGAAGCTTTCTTT
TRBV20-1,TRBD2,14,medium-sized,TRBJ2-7,CSASGAGGSYEQYF,TGCAGTGCTAGTGGAGCGGGGGGGTCCTACGAGCAGTACTTC
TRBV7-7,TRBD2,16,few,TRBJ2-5,CASSLGTSGGQETQYF,TGTGCTAGCAGCTTAGGAACCAGCGGGGGGCAAGAGACCCAGTACTTC
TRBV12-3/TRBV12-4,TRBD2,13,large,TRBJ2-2,CASRLSGSGELFF,TGTGCCAGCAGGCTTAGCGGGAGCGGGGAGCTGTTTTTT
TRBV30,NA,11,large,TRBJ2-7,CAWKDGYEQYF,TGTGCCTGGAAAGACGGCTACGAGCAGTACTTC
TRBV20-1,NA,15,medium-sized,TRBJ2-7,CSASRDGGAPYEQYF,TGCAGTGCTAGCCGGGACGGAGGGGCCCCCTACGAGCAGTACTTC
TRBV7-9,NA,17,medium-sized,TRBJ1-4,CASSLARGGAQNEKLFF,TGTGCCAGCAGCTTAGCGCGGGGCGGAGCTCAGAATGAAAAACTGTTTTTT
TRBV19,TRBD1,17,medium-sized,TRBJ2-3,CASSIGGRRANTDTQYF,TGTGCCAGTAGCATAGGGGGCAGGCGGGCAAACACAGATACGCAGTATTTT
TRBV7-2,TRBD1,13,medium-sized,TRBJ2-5,CASSFTGGETQYF,TGTGCCAGCAGCTTTACAGGGGGAGAGACCCAGTACTTC
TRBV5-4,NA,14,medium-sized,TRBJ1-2,CASSYDGGRYGYTF,TGTGCCAGCAGCTATGACGGGGGCCGCTATGGCTACACCTTC
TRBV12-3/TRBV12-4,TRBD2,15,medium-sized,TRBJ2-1,CASSPMSSGNNEQFF,TGTGCCAGCAGTCCGATGTCTAGCGGGAATAATGAGCAGTTCTTC
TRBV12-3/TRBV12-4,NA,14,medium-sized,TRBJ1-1,CASSLKEGMTEAFF,TGTGCCAGCAGTTTGAAGGAGGGGATGACTGAAGCTTTCTTT
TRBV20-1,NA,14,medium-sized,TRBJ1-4,CSARRPGAREKLFF,TGCAGTGCTAGACGCCCAGGGGCTCGCGAAAAACTGTTTTTT
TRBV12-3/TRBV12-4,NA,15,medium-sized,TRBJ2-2,CASSSSAPNTGELFF,TGTGCCAGCAGTTCTAGCGCCCCGAACACCGGGGAGCTGTTTTTT
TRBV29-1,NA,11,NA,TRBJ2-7,CSVEQGDEQYF,TGCAGCGTTGAACAGGGCGACGAGCAGTACTTC
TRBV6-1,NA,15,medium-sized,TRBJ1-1,CASSEAGARTTEAFF,TGTGCCAGCAGTGAGGCAGGGGCAAGGACCACTGAAGCTTTCTTT
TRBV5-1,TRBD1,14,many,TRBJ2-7,CASSLGQGAYEQYF,TGCGCCAGCAGCTTAGGGCAGGGGGCCTACGAGCAGTACTTC
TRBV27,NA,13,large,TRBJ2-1,CASSLSSYNEQFF,TGTGCCAGCAGTTTATCATCCTACAATGAGCAGTTCTTC
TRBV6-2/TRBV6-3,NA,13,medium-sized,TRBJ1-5,CASCGDRNQPQHF,TGTGCCAGCTGCGGAGACAGAAATCAGCCCCAGCATTTT
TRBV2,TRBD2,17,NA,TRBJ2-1,CASSEGTSGRSYNEQFF,TGTGCCAGCAGTGAGGGGACTAGCGGGAGGTCCTACAATGAGCAGTTCTTC
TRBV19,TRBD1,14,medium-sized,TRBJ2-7,CASSPGTGGLEQYF,TGTGCCAGTAGTCCCGGGACAGGGGGTCTCGAGCAGTACTTC
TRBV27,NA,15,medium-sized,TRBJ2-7,CASSLSSGLYDEQYF,TGTGCCAGCAGTTTATCGAGCGGGTTGTACGACGAGCAGTACTTC
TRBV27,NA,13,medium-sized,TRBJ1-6,CASSPRTNSPLHF,TGTGCCAGCAGTCCAAGGACTAATTCACCCCTCCACTTT
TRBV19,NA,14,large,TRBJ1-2,CASQLGDGNYGYTF,TGTGCCAGTCAACTAGGGGACGGGAACTATGGCTACACCTTC
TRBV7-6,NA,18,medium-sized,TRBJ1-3,CASSLYPKGSRSGNTIYF,TGTGCCAGCAGCTTATACCCGAAGGGGAGTAGGTCTGGAAACACCATATATTTT
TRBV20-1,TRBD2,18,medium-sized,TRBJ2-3,CSASPLGASGGGTDTQYF,TGCAGTGCTAGTCCCCTCGGGGCTAGCGGGGGGGGCACAGATACGCAGTATTTT
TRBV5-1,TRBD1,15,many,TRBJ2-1,CASSPQGTGYNEQFF,TGCGCCAGCAGCCCGCAAGGGACAGGGTACAATGAGCAGTTCTTC
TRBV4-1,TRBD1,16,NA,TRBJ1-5,CASSQGPGQGLQPQHF,TGCGCCAGCAGCCAAGGGCCGGGACAGGGGCTTCAGCCCCAGCATTTT
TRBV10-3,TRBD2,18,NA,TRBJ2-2,CAISAIGTSGGGTGELFF,TGTGCCATCAGTGCAATTGGGACTAGCGGAGGTGGGACCGGGGAGCTGTTTTTT